These T cell receptor beta chains were read from a single sample in a study of cytomegalovirus exposure and HLA in healthy donors. Libraries were prepared by immunoSEQ multiplex PCR; TCRdb keeps only in-frame clonotypes and omits some of them. In the table there are about 79,000 clones, approximately 93% of which are singletons. Sequences were obtained from PBMCs. Every receptor here comes from a woman in her twenties or thirties in good health and CMV-seronegative. Both conserved end residues are part of each CDR3. D genes are given only for firm matches. Clone size is stated in some rows and not others, as once, few, many or a class when expanded.

CDR3 DNA: TGTGCCAGCTCACTCAAGGAACGGGACAGCCTCTACACCTTC; CDR3 protein: CASSLKERDSLYTF; CDR3 length: 14; D gene: TRBD1; J gene: TRBJ1-2; V gene: TRBV18; clone size: -
CDR3 DNA: TGTGCCAGCAGCTGGCGAAGTACCCGGGACACCTCTAACTATGGCTACACCTTC; CDR3 protein: CASSWRSTRDTSNYGYTF; CDR3 length: 18; D gene: -; J gene: TRBJ1-2; V gene: TRBV5-6; clone size: -
CDR3 DNA: TGTGCCAGCAGCCTCCCGGGTGCTCCCGGGGAGCTGTTTTTT; CDR3 protein: CASSLPGAPGELFF; CDR3 length: 14; D gene: -; J gene: TRBJ2-2; V gene: TRBV7-3; clone size: -
CDR3 DNA: TGTGCCAGCAGTGCATTTACCGGGACAGGGGCTACCTACGAGCAGTACTTC; CDR3 protein: CASSAFTGTGATYEQYF; CDR3 length: 17; D gene: TRBD1; J gene: TRBJ2-7; V gene: TRBV6-1; clone size: -
CDR3 DNA: TGTGCCAGCTCACAAAGGCAGGGTTCAGGGGCCAACGTCCTGACTTTC; CDR3 protein: CASSQRQGSGANVLTF; CDR3 length: 16; D gene: -; J gene: TRBJ2-6; V gene: TRBV18; clone size: -
CDR3 DNA: TGTGCCAGCAGGCGACAGGGGGTTGGCACTGAAGCTTTCTTT; CDR3 protein: CASRRQGVGTEAFF; CDR3 length: 14; D gene: TRBD1; J gene: TRBJ1-1; V gene: TRBV6-5; clone size: -
CDR3 DNA: TGTGCCAGCAGCGTAGTGGGCGGGGCACAAGAGACCCAGTACTTC; CDR3 protein: CASSVVGGAQETQYF; CDR3 length: 15; D gene: -; J gene: TRBJ2-5; V gene: TRBV9; clone size: -
CDR3 DNA: TGCGCCAGCAGCTTGGCCCCCCAGGGAACTAATGAAAAACTGTTTTTT; CDR3 protein: CASSLAPQGTNEKLFF; CDR3 length: 16; D gene: -; J gene: TRBJ1-4; V gene: TRBV5-1; clone size: once
CDR3 DNA: TGTGCCAGCAGTTTACATCCTGGGCTAAGGCAGCCCCAGCATTTT; CDR3 protein: CASSLHPGLRQPQHF; CDR3 length: 15; D gene: -; J gene: TRBJ1-5; V gene: TRBV28; clone size: -
CDR3 DNA: TGTGCCAGTAGTATAGATCCAGCGGGGGGGCGCGATGAGCAGTTCTTC; CDR3 protein: CASSIDPAGGRDEQFF; CDR3 length: 16; D gene: TRBD2; J gene: TRBJ2-1; V gene: TRBV19; clone size: -
CDR3 DNA: TGTGCCACCAGCAGGATCTACGGGACAGGGATCCACGAGCAGTACTTC; CDR3 protein: CATSRIYGTGIHEQYF; CDR3 length: 16; D gene: TRBD1; J gene: TRBJ2-7; V gene: TRBV15; clone size: -
CDR3 DNA: TGTGCCAGCAGTTACTCGGAGGGCCCTGGAAACACCATATATTTT; CDR3 protein: CASSYSEGPGNTIYF; CDR3 length: 15; D gene: -; J gene: TRBJ1-3; V gene: TRBV6-5; clone size: -
CDR3 DNA: TGTGCCATCAGTTCAAAGGGACATTACGAGCAGTACTTC; CDR3 protein: CAISSKGHYEQYF; CDR3 length: 13; D gene: -; J gene: TRBJ2-7; V gene: TRBV10-3; clone size: -
CDR3 DNA: TGCGCCAGCAGCCAAGATTTCGGGCGGGCAAACTCTGGAAACACCATATATTTT; CDR3 protein: CASSQDFGRANSGNTIYF; CDR3 length: 18; D gene: -; J gene: TRBJ1-3; V gene: TRBV4-1; clone size: -
CDR3 DNA: TGTGCCAGTAGTAGGACAGGGACAAAAGAGACCCAGTACTTC; CDR3 protein: CASSRTGTKETQYF; CDR3 length: 14; D gene: TRBD1; J gene: TRBJ2-5; V gene: TRBV19; clone size: -
CDR3 DNA: TGTGCCTGGAGTCTCAGGGGGCCGGGTGGCTACACCTTC; CDR3 protein: CAWSLRGPGGYTF; CDR3 length: 13; D gene: TRBD1; J gene: TRBJ1-2; V gene: TRBV30; clone size: once
CDR3 DNA: TGTGCCAGTAGTCCCCGGACAGGGGTTAACAATCAGCCCCAGCATTTT; CDR3 protein: CASSPRTGVNNQPQHF; CDR3 length: 16; D gene: TRBD1; J gene: TRBJ1-5; V gene: TRBV19; clone size: -
CDR3 DNA: TGTGCCAGCAGCCGGGACAGGGGGGACGAGCAGTACTTC; CDR3 protein: CASSRDRGDEQYF; CDR3 length: 13; D gene: TRBD1; J gene: TRBJ2-7; V gene: TRBV2; clone size: -
CDR3 DNA: TGTGCCAGCAGCGTAGGTGGGGAGACAGGCCGGAACACTGAAGCTTTCTTT; CDR3 protein: CASSVGGETGRNTEAFF; CDR3 length: 17; D gene: -; J gene: TRBJ1-1; V gene: TRBV9; clone size: -
CDR3 DNA: TGTGCCAGCAGCGTAGGGCCAGCGGGGCGCTACAATGAGCAGTTCTTC; CDR3 protein: CASSVGPAGRYNEQFF; CDR3 length: 16; D gene: TRBD2; J gene: TRBJ2-1; V gene: TRBV9; clone size: -
CDR3 DNA: TGTGCCAGCAGCTTAGCCGGGACTATGCAAGAGACCCAGTACTTC; CDR3 protein: CASSLAGTMQETQYF; CDR3 length: 15; D gene: TRBD2; J gene: TRBJ2-5; V gene: TRBV7-3; clone size: -
CDR3 DNA: TGTGCCAGCAGTTTATACCGACAGGGTTATGGCTACACCTTC; CDR3 protein: CASSLYRQGYGYTF; CDR3 length: 14; D gene: TRBD1; J gene: TRBJ1-2; V gene: TRBV28; clone size: -
CDR3 DNA: TGTGCCAGCAGCTTAGGAGCAGGGCAAGGCTACGAGCAGTACTTC; CDR3 protein: CASSLGAGQGYEQYF; CDR3 length: 15; D gene: -; J gene: TRBJ2-7; V gene: TRBV7-8; clone size: -
CDR3 DNA: TGTGCCAGCAGGGGACAGGGGGCCCACTATGGCTACACCTTC; CDR3 protein: CASRGQGAHYGYTF; CDR3 length: 14; D gene: TRBD1; J gene: TRBJ1-2; V gene: TRBV28; clone size: -
CDR3 DNA: TGTGCCAGCAGCTTGGACAGGGGGCGCAATAATGAAAAACTGTTTTTT; CDR3 protein: CASSLDRGRNNEKLFF; CDR3 length: 16; D gene: TRBD1; J gene: TRBJ1-4; V gene: TRBV5-4; clone size: -
CDR3 DNA: TGCGCCAGCAGCAAAAATAGCGGGACTATGCTCGGACCCTACAATGAGCAGTTCTTC; CDR3 protein: CASSKNSGTMLGPYNEQFF; CDR3 length: 19; D gene: TRBD2; J gene: TRBJ2-1; V gene: TRBV5-1; clone size: once
CDR3 DNA: TGTGCCAGCAGCGTAGGGGTCCAGCGGGGGGGCCGCGGGGAGCAGTACTTC; CDR3 protein: CASSVGVQRGGRGEQYF; CDR3 length: 17; D gene: TRBD2; J gene: TRBJ2-7; V gene: TRBV9; clone size: -
CDR3 DNA: TGTGCCAGCAGCTCTATTGGGCGGGACCCTACAGATACGCAGTATTTT; CDR3 protein: CASSSIGRDPTDTQYF; CDR3 length: 16; D gene: -; J gene: TRBJ2-3; V gene: TRBV5-4; clone size: once
CDR3 DNA: TGTGCCAGCCCCGCCGTAGTCTTCAGGGGTTACAATGAGCAGTTCTTC; CDR3 protein: CASPAVVFRGYNEQFF; CDR3 length: 16; D gene: -; J gene: TRBJ2-1; V gene: TRBV11-3; clone size: -
CDR3 DNA: TGTGCCAGCAGTCGCCGGGGGGCGACTAATGAAAAACTGTTTTTT; CDR3 protein: CASSRRGATNEKLFF; CDR3 length: 15; D gene: -; J gene: TRBJ1-4; V gene: TRBV6-5; clone size: -
CDR3 DNA: TGTGCCAGTACTAGCGGGAGCGTAAGGACCGGGGAGCTGTTTTTT; CDR3 protein: CASTSGSVRTGELFF; CDR3 length: 15; D gene: TRBD2; J gene: TRBJ2-2; V gene: TRBV19; clone size: -
CDR3 DNA: TGTGCCAGCAGCCAGGACGGGGGCACTGAAGCTTTCTTT; CDR3 protein: CASSQDGGTEAFF; CDR3 length: 13; D gene: -; J gene: TRBJ1-1; V gene: TRBV7-2; clone size: -
CDR3 DNA: TGTGCCAGCTCGGACTCCCCGGGGGAGACCCAGTACTTC; CDR3 protein: CASSDSPGETQYF; CDR3 length: 13; D gene: -; J gene: TRBJ2-5; V gene: TRBV18; clone size: -
CDR3 DNA: TGTGCCAGCCCTGGCCCTCGGGGAGACATTCAGTACTTC; CDR3 protein: CASPGPRGDIQYF; CDR3 length: 13; D gene: -; J gene: TRBJ2-4; V gene: TRBV6-1; clone size: once
CDR3 DNA: TGTGCTAGCAGGGGGGTCGGGAAGACCCAGTACTTC; CDR3 protein: CASRGVGKTQYF; CDR3 length: 12; D gene: -; J gene: TRBJ2-5; V gene: TRBV12-5; clone size: -
CDR3 DNA: TGTGCCTGGAGTGTACGAGGGGGGGGCACAGATACGCAGTATTTT; CDR3 protein: CAWSVRGGGTDTQYF; CDR3 length: 15; D gene: -; J gene: TRBJ2-3; V gene: TRBV30; clone size: -
CDR3 DNA: TGTGCTAGTGGTTTGGTACTGGGGACAGGGGCAAACACCATATATTTT; CDR3 protein: CASGLVLGTGANTIYF; CDR3 length: 16; D gene: TRBD1; J gene: TRBJ1-3; V gene: TRBV12-5; clone size: -
CDR3 DNA: TGCGCCAGCAGCTTGGAAGGTAGCCCAGGACAGCGGGAAATCTTT; CDR3 protein: CASSLEGSPGQREIF; CDR3 length: 15; D gene: -; J gene: TRBJ1-1; V gene: TRBV5-1; clone size: -
CDR3 DNA: TGTGCCAGCAGCGTACGGACAGGGGGCCTGTCAGATACGCAGTATTTT; CDR3 protein: CASSVRTGGLSDTQYF; CDR3 length: 16; D gene: TRBD1; J gene: TRBJ2-3; V gene: TRBV9; clone size: -
CDR3 DNA: TGTGCCAGCAGCTTATCCGTGGGGGCTCGTGGGGGCTACACCTTC; CDR3 protein: CASSLSVGARGGYTF; CDR3 length: 15; D gene: -; J gene: TRBJ1-2; V gene: TRBV7-9; clone size: -
CDR3 DNA: TGTGCCAGCAGCTCCGGACAGGGTCTGAATTCACCCCTCCACTTT; CDR3 protein: CASSSGQGLNSPLHF; CDR3 length: 15; D gene: TRBD1; J gene: TRBJ1-6; V gene: TRBV7-3; clone size: few
CDR3 DNA: TGTGCCAGTAGTATCATGGTGGGAGCGGGCAATGAGCAGTTCTTC; CDR3 protein: CASSIMVGAGNEQFF; CDR3 length: 15; D gene: -; J gene: TRBJ2-1; V gene: TRBV19; clone size: -
CDR3 DNA: TGCAGCGTTCTAGCGGGGCTAAAAAATGAGCAGTTCTTC; CDR3 protein: CSVLAGLKNEQFF; CDR3 length: 13; D gene: TRBD2; J gene: TRBJ2-1; V gene: TRBV29-1; clone size: -
CDR3 DNA: TGTGCCAGCAGTCCACCACTCCGGGGGGCCAATTCACCCCTCCACTTT; CDR3 protein: CASSPPLRGANSPLHF; CDR3 length: 16; D gene: -; J gene: TRBJ1-6; V gene: TRBV2; clone size: -
CDR3 DNA: TGTGCCAGCAGTTTAAGAGGGGGCCTGGACATTCAGTACTTC; CDR3 protein: CASSLRGGLDIQYF; CDR3 length: 14; D gene: TRBD1; J gene: TRBJ2-4; V gene: TRBV28; clone size: -
CDR3 DNA: TGTGCCAGCAGCTCGGACAGACCGAACACTGAAGCTTTCTTT; CDR3 protein: CASSSDRPNTEAFF; CDR3 length: 14; D gene: -; J gene: TRBJ1-1; V gene: TRBV13; clone size: -
CDR3 DNA: TGCGCCAGCAGCCAAGATTACCCCGGTACGGGACAGGGGAGGTCACCCCTCCACTTT; CDR3 protein: CASSQDYPGTGQGRSPLHF; CDR3 length: 19; D gene: TRBD1; J gene: TRBJ1-6; V gene: TRBV4-3; clone size: -
CDR3 DNA: TGTGCCAGCTCACTGGGACTAGCGGAACACACAGATACGCAGTATTTT; CDR3 protein: CASSLGLAEHTDTQYF; CDR3 length: 16; D gene: TRBD2; J gene: TRBJ2-3; V gene: TRBV18; clone size: -
CDR3 DNA: TGTGCCAGCAGGCCCTCTTCCAGGGTGATCACTGAAGCTTTCTTT; CDR3 protein: CASRPSSRVITEAFF; CDR3 length: 15; D gene: -; J gene: TRBJ1-1; V gene: TRBV28; clone size: once
CDR3 DNA: TGTGCCAGCTCACCATTCTCGAGCGGGAGCGGGCAAGAGACCCAGTACTTC; CDR3 protein: CASSPFSSGSGQETQYF; CDR3 length: 17; D gene: TRBD2; J gene: TRBJ2-5; V gene: TRBV18; clone size: -
CDR3 DNA: TGTGCCAGCAGCTTCGGAGGGCAACAGACCCAGTACTTC; CDR3 protein: CASSFGGQQTQYF; CDR3 length: 13; D gene: -; J gene: TRBJ2-5; V gene: TRBV11-1; clone size: -
CDR3 DNA: TGCGCCAGCAGCTTGGTTCCCGGGACTAGCGGGGGAGGCGAGCAGTTCTTC; CDR3 protein: CASSLVPGTSGGGEQFF; CDR3 length: 17; D gene: TRBD2; J gene: TRBJ2-1; V gene: TRBV5-1; clone size: -
CDR3 DNA: TGCAGCGGGGGGACCAGACAGGGTGTAATGAACAATGAGCAGTTCTTC; CDR3 protein: CSGGTRQGVMNNEQFF; CDR3 length: 16; D gene: TRBD1; J gene: TRBJ2-1; V gene: TRBV29-1; clone size: -